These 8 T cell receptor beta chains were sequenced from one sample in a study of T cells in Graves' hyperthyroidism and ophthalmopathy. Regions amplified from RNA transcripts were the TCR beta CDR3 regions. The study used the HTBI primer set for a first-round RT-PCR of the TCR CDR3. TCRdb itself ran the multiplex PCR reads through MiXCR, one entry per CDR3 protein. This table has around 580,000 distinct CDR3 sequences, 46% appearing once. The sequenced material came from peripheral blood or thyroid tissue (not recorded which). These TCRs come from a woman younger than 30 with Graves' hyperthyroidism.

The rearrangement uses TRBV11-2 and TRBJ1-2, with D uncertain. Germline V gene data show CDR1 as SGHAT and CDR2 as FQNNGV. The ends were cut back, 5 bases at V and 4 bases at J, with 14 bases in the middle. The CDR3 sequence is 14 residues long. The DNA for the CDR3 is TGTGCCAGCAGCACCCAAGAGAGCGGCTATGGCTACACCTTC. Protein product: CASSTQESGYGYTF.

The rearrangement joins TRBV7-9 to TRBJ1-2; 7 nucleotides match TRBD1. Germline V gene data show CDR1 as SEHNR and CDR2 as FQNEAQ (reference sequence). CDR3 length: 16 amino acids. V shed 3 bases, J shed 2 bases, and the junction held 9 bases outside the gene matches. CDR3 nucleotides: TGTGCCAGCAGCTTCCGGGCCGGGACAGCAAACTATGGCTACACCTTC. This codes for CASSFRAGTANYGYTF.

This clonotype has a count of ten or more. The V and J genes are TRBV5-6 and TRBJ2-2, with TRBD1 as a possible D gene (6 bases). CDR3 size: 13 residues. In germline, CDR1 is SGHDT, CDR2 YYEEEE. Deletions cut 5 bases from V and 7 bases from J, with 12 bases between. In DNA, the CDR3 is TGTGCCAGCAGTTACAGGGTCTACGGGGAGCTGTTTTTT. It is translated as CASSYRVYGELFF.

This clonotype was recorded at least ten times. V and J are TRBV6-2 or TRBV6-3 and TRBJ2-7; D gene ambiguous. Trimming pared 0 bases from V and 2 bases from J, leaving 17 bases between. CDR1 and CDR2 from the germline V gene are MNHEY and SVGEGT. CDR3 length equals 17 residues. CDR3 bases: TGTGCCAGCAGTTACTCGACGCGCCTGCCCATAACCTACGAGCAGTACTTC. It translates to CASSYSTRLPITYEQYF.

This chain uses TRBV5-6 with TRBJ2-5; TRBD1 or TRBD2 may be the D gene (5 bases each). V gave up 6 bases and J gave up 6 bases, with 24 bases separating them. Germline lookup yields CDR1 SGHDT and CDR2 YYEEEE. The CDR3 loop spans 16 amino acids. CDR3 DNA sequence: TGTGCCAGCACCACCGGCGCCTCGGGACGGATGAAGACCCAGTACTTC. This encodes CASTTGASGRMKTQYF.

CDR3 amino acids: CATPPRTGLGYTF. CDR3 coding DNA: TGTGCCACCCCTCCTAGGACAGGGCTGGGCTACACCTTC. The V gene is TRBV24-1, the J gene TRBJ1-2; 8 bases agree with TRBD1. The CDR3 runs to 13 residues. V shed 9 bases, J shed 8 bases, and the junction held 10 bases outside the gene matches. The V gene's germline CDR1 is KGHDR and CDR2 SFDVKD.

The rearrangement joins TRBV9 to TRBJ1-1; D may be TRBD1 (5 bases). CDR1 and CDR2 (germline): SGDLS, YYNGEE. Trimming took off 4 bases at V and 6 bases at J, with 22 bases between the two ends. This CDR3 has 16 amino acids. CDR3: CASSSGTAGFFAEAFF. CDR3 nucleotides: TGTGCCAGCAGCTCCGGGACCGCGGGCTTCTTCGCTGAAGCTTTCTTT.

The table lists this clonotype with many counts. This CDR3 reads CASSLASRYTGANVLTF. CDR3 coding DNA: TGTGCCAGCAGCTTGGCCTCGAGGTACACTGGGGCCAACGTCCTGACTTTC. The chain couples TRBV5-8 to TRBJ2-6; the D is unclear. The CDR3 is 17 amino acids. CDR1 and CDR2 from the germline V gene are SGHTS and YDEGEE. Deletions cut 0 bases from V and 2 bases from J, with 12 bases between.